The 21 T cell receptor beta chains reported below all come from one sample, sequenced in a study of blood T cell repertoires in COVID-19. The repertoire was sequenced with immunoSEQ multiplex PCR; TCRdb's copy has only in-frame clones and lacks some. The data hold approximately 200,000 clones, with around 84% observed a single time. The source material was peripheral blood. Receptors originate from an elderly woman with COVID-19, enrolled during active disease.

The chain carries TRBV28 and TRBJ1-2; 7 bases align to TRBD1. The CDR3 loop spans 16 amino acids. V lost 8 bases, J lost 5 bases, and 17 bases stayed unmatched. Germline lookup yields CDR1 MDHEN and CDR2 SYDVKM. CDR3 bases: TGTGCCAGCGGGGCCGTAAACCAGGGACAGACTTATGGCTACACCTTC. Translating it yields CASGAVNQGQTYGYTF.

V and J are TRBV4-2 and TRBJ2-3, with 9 bases that match TRBD2. This CDR3 region has 16 residues. Germline assignment: CDR1 LGHNA and CDR2 YNFKEQ. With 1 base clipped from V and 6 bases from J, the junction kept 8 bases outside the gene matches. As DNA, the CDR3 is TGTGCCAGCAGCCAAGCGAGCGGGGGGCCCGTTGATACGCAGTATTTT. The encoded protein is CASSQASGGPVDTQYF.

The V and J genes are TRBV28 and TRBJ2-7, with 8 bases aligning to TRBD2. The CDR3 totals 17 residues. The trim removed 3 bases at V and 3 bases at J, leaving 13 bases unmatched. The germline V gene encodes CDR1 MDHEN and CDR2 SYDVKM. The CDR3 bases are TGTGCCAGCAGTTTCGGCGGCGGTAGCGGGGTCGTCTACGAGCAGTACTTC. It translates to CASSFGGGSGVVYEQYF.

In this sample, this clone turned up once. The rearrangement uses TRBV2 and TRBJ2-2, with 8 bases fitting TRBD1. Losses at the gene ends were 7 bases for V and 3 bases for J; bases not matched to a gene: 10. Germline assignment: CDR1 SNHLY and CDR2 FYNNEI. The length of the CDR3 is 16 residues. The CDR3 DNA reads as TGTGCCAGCACCTCCGGGGCAGGGGGCTACACCGGGGAGCTGTTTTTT. The encoded protein is CASTSGAGGYTGELFF. Together with reference TRBV2 and TRBJ2-2, the CDR3 gives the full variable domain: EPEVTQTPSHQVTQMGQEVILRCVPISNHLYFYWYRQILGQKVEFLVSFYNNEISEKSEIFDDQFSVERPDGSNFTLKIRSTKLEDSAMYFCASTSGAGGYTGELFFGEGSRLTVL.

V and J are TRBV2 and TRBJ1-6; the D gene is possibly TRBD1 (5 bases). The germline V gene encodes CDR1 SNHLY and CDR2 FYNNEI. The germline V and J ends were trimmed by 4 bases and 6 bases, with 10 bases remaining between them. CDR3 length: 14 residues. CDR3 DNA sequence: TGTGCCAGCAGTGTGGGGACTCTTAATTCACCCCTCCACTTT. Protein product: CASSVGTLNSPLHF.

The chain combines TRBV27 with TRBJ1-1; 11 bases align to TRBD1. This CDR3 has 14 residues. Germline values: CDR1 MNHEY, CDR2 SMNVEV (reference sequence). The V segment lost 8 bases and the J segment 4 bases; nucleotides outside the gene matches: 6. CDR3: CASGQGARVTEAFF. The CDR3 bases are TGTGCCAGCGGACAGGGGGCGCGGGTCACTGAAGCTTTCTTT.

The chain has TRBV13 and TRBJ1-2; D may be TRBD1 (6 bases). V was shortened by 3 bases and J by 3 bases, with 11 bases between the two germline ends. This CDR3 is built from 14 residues. Germline CDR1 and CDR2: PRHDT and FYEKMQ (reference sequence). Here the CDR3 DNA reads TGTGCCAGCAGCTTTCAGGGGTTATACTATGGCTACACCTTC. Amino acid sequence: CASSFQGLYYGYTF.

The chain joins TRBV18 to TRBJ2-1; 9 bases line up with TRBD2. V gave up 0 bases and J gave up 6 bases; unmatched junction bases: 6. The CDR3 length is 16 residues. Germline loops: CDR1 KGHSH, CDR2 LQKENI. CDR3 nucleotide sequence: TGTGCCAGCTCACCACCTAGCGGGGGTCCCACCAATGAGCAGTTCTTC. This gives the protein CASSPPSGGPTNEQFF. Filled out from reference TRBV18 and TRBJ2-1, the complete variable domain reads NAGVMQNPRHLVRRRGQEARLRCSPMKGHSHVYWYRQLPEEGLKFMVYLQKENIIDESGMPKERFSAEFPKEGPSILRIQQVVRGDSAAYFCASSPPSGGPTNEQFFGPGTRLTVL.

The chain recombines TRBV28 with TRBJ2-7, with 11 bases fitting TRBD2. The V and J ends lost 5 bases and 3 bases, in that order; junction bases with no gene match: 3. Per the germline V gene, CDR1 is MDHEN and CDR2 is SYDVKM. This CDR3 has 14 residues. The chain's CDR3 is CASSASGGYYEQYV. In DNA form, the CDR3 reads TGTGCCAGCAGTGCTAGCGGGGGGTACTACGAGCAGTACGTC.

This chain joins TRBV29-1 and TRBJ2-7; D possibly corresponds to TRBD1 (5 bases). CDR1 and CDR2 from the germline V gene are SQVTM and ANQGSEA. The V end was cut by 4 bases, the J end by 7 bases, with 14 bases between. The CDR3 runs to 12 residues. CDR3 protein: CSVGTRAWEQYV. The DNA of the CDR3 is TGCAGCGTTGGGACAAGGGCTTGGGAGCAGTACGTC.

The genes are TRBV6-5 and TRBJ1-2, with 7 bases lining up with TRBD1. The CDR3 length is 15 residues. Germline V CDR1 and CDR2: MNHEY, SVGAGI. Trimming at V came to 6 bases and at J to 3 bases, leaving 10 bases not matched to a gene. CDR3 nucleotides: TGTGCCAGCAGAGCCGGGACAGCAGTCCACTATGGCTACACCTTC. This sequence encodes CASRAGTAVHYGYTF.

The rearrangement joins TRBV6-1 to TRBJ1-3, with D hard to call. Trimming left V 2 bases short and J 0 bases short, with 8 bases between. The length of the CDR3 is 15 residues. The V gene's germline CDR1 is MNHNS and CDR2 SASEGT. CDR3 DNA sequence: TGTGCCAGCAGTGAAAACACAGCCTCTGGAAACACCATATATTTT. It is translated as CASSENTASGNTIYF.

The chain couples TRBV7-9 to TRBJ2-3, with a weak D call TRBD2 (7 bases). Germline V gene data show CDR1 as SEHNR and CDR2 as FQNEAQ (reference sequence). CDR3 length: 17 amino acids. The V and J ends lost 5 bases and 0 bases respectively, with 18 bases between them. As DNA, the CDR3 is TGTGCCAGCAGCACCGGTAGGGGGGGCCCTAGCACAGATACGCAGTATTTT. Translated, it gives CASSTGRGGPSTDTQYF.

The V call is TRBV7-8, the J call TRBJ2-1; 8 positions agree with TRBD2. Trimming cost V 3 bases and J 9 bases; bases outside gene matches: 10. This CDR3 has 15 residues. Germline V CDR1 and CDR2: SGHVS, FQNEAQ. Here the CDR3 DNA reads TGTGCCAGCAGCTTGGATAGCGGGGATGGGGGTGAGCAGTTCTTC. This translates into CASSLDSGDGGEQFF.

This clone was recorded a few times. The V gene is TRBV5-1, the J gene TRBJ1-4; D is ambiguous. Germline lookup yields CDR1 SGHRS and CDR2 YFSETQ. Trimming pared 4 bases from V and 0 bases from J, leaving 16 bases between. The CDR3 spans 17 residues. CDR3 bases: TGCGCCAGCAGCCCCGCCGTGAAGTCGGCAACTAATGAAAAACTGTTTTTT. It is translated as CASSPAVKSATNEKLFF.

The chain uses TRBV28 and TRBJ1-4; 10 bases are shared with TRBD1. CDR1 is MDHEN, CDR2 SYDVKM, per germline. This CDR3 contains 16 residues. V lost 6 bases and J lost 8; bases outside the gene matches: 12. This CDR3 reads CASSQGPGTGEEKLFF. The CDR3 DNA reads TGTGCCAGCAGCCAGGGACCCGGGACAGGGGAAGAAAAACTGTTTTTT.

V usage is TRBV19 and J usage is TRBJ2-1; TRBD1 matches 8 bases. The CDR3 runs to 15 residues. The germline gives CDR1 LNHDA, CDR2 SQIVND (reference sequence). Trimming took 5 bases from V and 7 from J; bases not matched to a gene: 10. CDR3 loop: CASSPQGRQGNEQFF. Here the CDR3 DNA reads TGTGCCAGTAGTCCCCAAGGGAGACAGGGGAATGAGCAGTTCTTC.

V usage is TRBV5-1 and J usage is TRBJ1-1, with D hard to call. The CDR3 loop spans 13 amino acids. Per the germline V gene, CDR1 is SGHRS and CDR2 is YFSETQ. Trimming took 4 bases from V and 1 from J, leaving 8 bases between them. The CDR3 is CASSPVRNTEAFF. DNA for the CDR3: TGCGCCAGCAGCCCCGTTCGGAACACTGAAGCTTTCTTT.

The chain links TRBV6-5 to TRBJ2-7, with a possible D match to TRBD2 (6 bases). The CDR3 has 16 residues. The germline gives CDR1 MNHEY, CDR2 SVGAGI. Trimming pared 0 bases from V and 1 base from J, leaving 13 bases between. CDR3 DNA: TGTGCCAGCAGTTACTCGACCCAGGGAGGTTCCTACGAGCAGTACTTC. Translation: CASSYSTQGGSYEQYF.

This rearrangement joins TRBV12-3 or TRBV12-4 to TRBJ1-5; D is ambiguous. Trimming stripped 4 bases from V and 0 bases from J, with 4 bases between. The CDR3 covers 13 residues. The CDR3 protein is CASSSYSNQPQHF. The CDR3 bases are TGTGCCAGCAGTTCGTATAGCAATCAGCCCCAGCATTTT.

The V and J genes are TRBV6-5 and TRBJ2-5, with TRBD2 identical over 10 bases. The CDR3 sequence is 14 residues long. V was pared by 5 bases and J by 3 bases, with 3 bases of the junction left unmatched. Germline assignment: CDR1 MNHEY and CDR2 SVGAGI. CDR3 region: CASSRSGGKETQYF. The DNA for the CDR3 is TGTGCCAGCAGTCGTAGCGGGGGGAAAGAGACCCAGTACTTC.